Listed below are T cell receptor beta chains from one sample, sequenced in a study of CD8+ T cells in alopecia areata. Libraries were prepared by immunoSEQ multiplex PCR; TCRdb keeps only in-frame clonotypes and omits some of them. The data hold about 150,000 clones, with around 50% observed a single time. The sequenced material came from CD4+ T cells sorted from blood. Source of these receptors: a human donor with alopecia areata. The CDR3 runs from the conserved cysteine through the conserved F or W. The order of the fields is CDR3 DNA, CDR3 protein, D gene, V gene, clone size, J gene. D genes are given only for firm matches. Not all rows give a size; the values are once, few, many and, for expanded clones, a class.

TGCGCCAGCAGCTTTTCAAACCCAGGTAACAATGAGCAGTTCTTC | CASSFSNPGNNEQFF | . | TRBV5-1 | . | TRBJ2-1
TGTGCCAGCAGCTCCGCGGCGGCGGAGCAGTACTTC | CASSSAAAEQYF | . | TRBV7-9 | few | TRBJ2-7
TGTGCCTGGAGTGTACGGGCCAGAGGCTTAAACTATGGCTACACCTTC | CAWSVRARGLNYGYTF | . | TRBV30 | . | TRBJ1-2
TGTGCCAGCAGCCCGGGGACCGGAACCTACGAGCAGTACTTC | CASSPGTGTYEQYF | . | TRBV7-9 | few | TRBJ2-7
TGTGCCAGCACGTGGGGGAATGGCTACACCTTC | CASTWGNGYTF | . | TRBV7-9 | . | TRBJ1-2
TGCGCCAGCAGGAACGGCCCCCAAGAGACCCAGTACTTC | CASRNGPQETQYF | . | TRBV5-1 | . | TRBJ2-5
TGTGCCTGGAGTTCAGGAAGGAGATTACAGCCCCAGCATTTT | CAWSSGRRLQPQHF | . | TRBV30 | few | TRBJ1-5
TGTGCCAGCAGTTTGGCCAGAAGCGCCTCCGGGGAGCTGTTTTTT | CASSLARSASGELFF | . | TRBV27 | . | TRBJ2-2
TGTGCCAGCAGCCTATCCTACACAGATACGCAGTATTTT | CASSLSYTDTQYF | . | TRBV27 | . | TRBJ2-3
TGTGCCAGCAGCTCCATGGACCGGTACACTGAAGCTTTCTTT | CASSSMDRYTEAFF | . | TRBV7-9 | few | TRBJ1-1
TGCAGCGTCAATGGGCTAGCGGGGGGCACAGATACGCAGTATTTT | CSVNGLAGGTDTQYF | TRBD2 | TRBV29-1 | few | TRBJ2-3
TGTGCCTGGATGCGGCTCCGGGAGGGGACAGGGGGTCATCATGGCTACACCTTC | CAWMRLREGTGGHHGYTF | TRBD1 | TRBV30 | . | TRBJ1-2
TGTGCCAGCAGCGTCGGCCCCTACGAGCAGTACTTC | CASSVGPYEQYF | . | TRBV5-6 | few | TRBJ2-7
TGCAGCATCAGACCCAACACCGGGGAGCTGTTTTTT | CSIRPNTGELFF | . | TRBV29-1 | few | TRBJ2-2
TGCGCCAGCAGCCGTATTTCAGGACTAGCGGACAATGAGCAGTTCTTC | CASSRISGLADNEQFF | TRBD2 | TRBV4-1 | . | TRBJ2-1
TGTGCCTGGATGGGAGTGACTAGCGGGAGTGAGACCCAGTACTTC | CAWMGVTSGSETQYF | TRBD2 | TRBV30 | . | TRBJ2-5
TGTGCCAGCAGACGACTAGCGGGAGCTGGTAATGAGCAGTTCTTC | CASRRLAGAGNEQFF | TRBD2 | TRBV27 | few | TRBJ2-1
TGCACCACAGAAGACAGAGCCAGGGAGACCCAGTACTTC | CTTEDRARETQYF | . | TRBV29-1 | few | TRBJ2-5
TGTGCCAGCAGTCTGCGTTTATTCCTCGATGAGCAGTTCTTC | CASSLRLFLDEQFF | . | TRBV6-1 | . | TRBJ2-1
TGTGCCAGCTCAGCAGAGATAGTGAACACTGAAGCTTTCTTT | CASSAEIVNTEAFF | . | TRBV18 | . | TRBJ1-1
TGTGCCAGCAGTCAAAGGCGCGGGGGCCAGTACTTC | CASSQRRGGQYF | TRBD2 | TRBV6-5 | . | TRBJ2-5
TGTGCCAGCAGTAGTACCGGGACCCATGGGGGCGAGCAGTACTTC | CASSSTGTHGGEQYF | . | TRBV6-5 | . | TRBJ2-7
TGTGCCAGCAGTTACGATACTAACTCCTACAATGAGCAGTTCTTC | CASSYDTNSYNEQFF | . | TRBV6-5 | . | TRBJ2-1
TGCGCCAGCAGCGGACAGGCGCGTGAGACCCAGTACTTC | CASSGQARETQYF | TRBD1 | TRBV5-1 | . | TRBJ2-5
TGTGCCTGGAGCCGTTTCTCCACCGGGGAGCTGTTTTTT | CAWSRFSTGELFF | . | TRBV30 | few | TRBJ2-2
TGTGCCAGCAGTGCACAGGGTTATGGCTACACCTTC | CASSAQGYGYTF | . | TRBV2 | . | TRBJ1-2
TGTGCCAGCAGTCTACAGGGAGCCCATCAGCCCCAGCATTTT | CASSLQGAHQPQHF | . | TRBV28 | . | TRBJ1-5
TGTGCCAGCAGTGACAACGGGTGGACAGACTCCTACGAGCAGTACTTC | CASSDNGWTDSYEQYF | . | TRBV6-1 | . | TRBJ2-7
TGTGCCAGCAGTTTTGGGGTCCAAGAGACCCAGTACTTC | CASSFGVQETQYF | . | TRBV28 | few | TRBJ2-5
TGCAGCGTTATAGCGGGGGCCTCCTACAATGAGCAGTTCTTC | CSVIAGASYNEQFF | TRBD2 | TRBV29-1 | . | TRBJ2-1
TGTGCCTGGAGTGTGGGGCAGGGGGCTCTTGGCTACACCTTC | CAWSVGQGALGYTF | TRBD1 | TRBV30 | . | TRBJ1-2
TGCGCCAGCAGCTTGAGAAGCGGACAAACCGGGGAGCTGTTTTTT | CASSLRSGQTGELFF | . | TRBV5-1 | . | TRBJ2-2
TGCGCCAGCAGTGTAGGAGGACAGGACCTCTCCTACGAGCAGTACTTC | CASSVGGQDLSYEQYF | TRBD1 | TRBV23-1 | . | TRBJ2-7
TGCAGCGTTGCTCCAGGGCGGCAAGAGACCCAGTACTTC | CSVAPGRQETQYF | . | TRBV29-1 | . | TRBJ2-5
TGTGCCTGGAGTAAAAGTACAGGATACAATCAGCCCCAGCATTTT | CAWSKSTGYNQPQHF | . | TRBV30 | . | TRBJ1-5
TGTGCCAGCAGCTCCCCTAGCGGGAAGGAGACCCAGTACTTC | CASSSPSGKETQYF | TRBD2 | TRBV5-4 | few | TRBJ2-5
TGTGCCAGCAGCTTAGCGACTCCCAGTTCCCATGAGCAGTTCTTC | CASSLATPSSHEQFF | . | TRBV7-2 | few | TRBJ2-1
TGTGCCAGCAGCTTAGGACGGTACAATGAGCAGTTCTTC | CASSLGRYNEQFF | . | TRBV7-9 | . | TRBJ2-1
TGCGCCAGCAGCGTGGATCCTACTGGGGCCAACGTCCTGACTTTC | CASSVDPTGANVLTF | . | TRBV5-1 | . | TRBJ2-6
TGTGCCAGCAGCCCCAGGAGATTAGGCACAGATACGCAGTATTTT | CASSPRRLGTDTQYF | . | TRBV7-9 | . | TRBJ2-3
TGTGCCATCACCTCGAGGCCGGGGACAGGGGCTGGCGAGCAGTACTTC | CAITSRPGTGAGEQYF | TRBD1 | TRBV28 | . | TRBJ2-7
TGCAGCGGGGGGGAAGACGGCACCGGGGAGCTGTTTTTT | CSGGEDGTGELFF | . | TRBV29-1 | few | TRBJ2-2
TGTGCCAGTCGGGGGTTCAGCATAGAGACCCAGTACTTC | CASRGFSIETQYF | . | TRBV28 | . | TRBJ2-5
TGTGCCAGCAGCTTAAGCGCAGGGAGCTCCTACAATGAGCAGTTCTTC | CASSLSAGSSYNEQFF | . | TRBV7-3 | . | TRBJ2-1
TGCGCCAGCGCCGGCCAGGTCAGCGGGGTCTCCTACGAGCAGTACTTC | CASAGQVSGVSYEQYF | TRBD2 | TRBV5-1 | . | TRBJ2-7
TGCAGCGTTGAAACGGTCAATGAGCAGTTCTTC | CSVETVNEQFF | . | TRBV29-1 | . | TRBJ2-1
TGTGCCAGCAGCCAGGATAACCAAGAGACCCAGTACTTC | CASSQDNQETQYF | . | TRBV4-2 | once | TRBJ2-5
TGCGCCAGCACGTCGTCGGCAGGGGCTTACGAGCAGTACTTC | CASTSSAGAYEQYF | . | TRBV5-1 | . | TRBJ2-7
TGCGCCAGCAGCTTGGTAGGGCGGTTCGAGCAGTACTTC | CASSLVGRFEQYF | . | TRBV5-1 | . | TRBJ2-7
TGCAGCGGCGGTGAATGGGCAGATACGCAGTATTTT | CSGGEWADTQYF | . | TRBV29-1 | . | TRBJ2-3
TGCAGCGCCCGGACTAGCGGGAGGGGCGAGCAGTACTTC | CSARTSGRGEQYF | TRBD2 | TRBV29-1 | . | TRBJ2-7
TGCGCCAGCAGCCAAGATCAGGCTAGGGATCAGCCCCAGCATTTT | CASSQDQARDQPQHF | . | TRBV4-1 | . | TRBJ1-5
TGTGCCAGCAGTCTACAGGGTCCGTCCTACGAGCAGTACTTC | CASSLQGPSYEQYF | . | TRBV27 | . | TRBJ2-7
TGTGCCAGCAGCTCAATAGCGGGAGAGGGAGAGACCCAGTACTTC | CASSSIAGEGETQYF | TRBD2 | TRBV7-3 | . | TRBJ2-5